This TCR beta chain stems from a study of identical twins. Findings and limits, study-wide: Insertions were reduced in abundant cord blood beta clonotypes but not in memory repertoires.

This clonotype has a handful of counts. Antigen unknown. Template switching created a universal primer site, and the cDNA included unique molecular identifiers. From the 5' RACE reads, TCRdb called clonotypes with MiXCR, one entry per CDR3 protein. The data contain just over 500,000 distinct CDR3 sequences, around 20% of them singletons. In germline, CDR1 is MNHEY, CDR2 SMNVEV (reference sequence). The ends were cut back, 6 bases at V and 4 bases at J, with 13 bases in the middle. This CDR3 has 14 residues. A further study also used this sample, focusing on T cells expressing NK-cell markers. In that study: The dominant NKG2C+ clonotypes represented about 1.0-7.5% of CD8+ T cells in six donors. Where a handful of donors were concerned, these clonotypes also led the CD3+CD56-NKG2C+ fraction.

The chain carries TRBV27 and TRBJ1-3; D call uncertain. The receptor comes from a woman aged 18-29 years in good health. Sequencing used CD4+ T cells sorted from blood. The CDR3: CASSRTRSGNTIYF. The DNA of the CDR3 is TGTGCCAGCAGCCGTACACGCTCAGGAAACACCATATATTTT.